This TCR beta chain stems from a study of blood T cell repertoires in COVID-19 (dated by TCRdb to about 2020). For context, the study as a whole: Samples covering the acute and convalescent phases of COVID-19 were provided by collaborators in the United States, Italy and Spain. The prospective study material was composed of cDNA or gDNA derived from T cells, B-cell-depleted T cells, or PBMCs. Deeply sampled blood TCRbeta repertoires from subjects exposed to, actively infected with, or recovered from COVID-19 were included in the dataset. The repertoires were released in a freely available public database intended as a resource for research on the immune response to SARS-CoV-2. The samples were drawn from two sources: the first 160 participants of the ongoing ImmuneRACE study, and 1,254 subjects contributed by 6 global collaborators. A de-identified subject ID, COVID-19 status, age in years and sex were almost always included in the sample metadata. Where HLA class I and class II types were available, the types were taken from metadata supplied by the sample provider, not from assay-based typing.

Reading the germline V gene gives CDR1 MNHEY and CDR2 SVGAGI. Trimming costs V 6 bases and J 4 bases, and their ends lie 12 bases apart. The CDR3 runs 13 residues from the cysteine to the phenylalanine. Solely the CDR3 DNA is kept, with 39 bases framed from the first base. TCRbeta CDR3 regions were amplified from genomic DNA by means of the immunoSEQ Assay, a bias-controlled multiplex PCR. The paper's processing steps were these. The number of nucleated cells in each sample was estimated from the amplification of reference gene primers within the assay. To quantify the absolute abundance of each unique TCRbeta CDR3 rearrangement, sequence reads were collapsed and filtered. For each sample, productive Simpson clonality was calculated by taking the square root of Simpson's diversity index across productive rearrangements. As stored in TCRdb, this immuneACCESS dataset retains in-frame rearrangements with V and J assigned. A fraction of the clones does not appear; measured against another copy, unresolved V genes explain less than half of the discrepancy, and the remainder lacks a known reason. Clone size and V and J calls were adopted from that table, with D and trimming inferred from the DNA. For this sample there are a few hundred thousand clones; approximately 84% appear just once. The ten largest clones add up to over 0.8% of the sample.

A word on this clone: No antigen is known for it. Per-nucleotide qualities are absent, and no much larger clonotype sits a single base away.

Points the paper makes about the study in general: How much clinical and demographic metadata was included differed by source and by participant, and the metadata was provided uncurated.

Enrolling through a virtual design, the prospective study's participants ranged in age from roughly 18 to 90 years and lived across 20 to 25 United States geographic areas. Cohort assignment in the prospective study relied on participant-reported clinical history from a screening survey and a study questionnaire. For ImmuneRACE Cohort 3, a participant was defined as recovered based on two consecutive negative NP/OP PCR tests, clearance by a healthcare professional, or resolution of symptoms. Mobile phlebotomists in the prospective study collected whole blood, serum and a nasopharyngeal or oropharyngeal swab from every participant. Participants in the prospective study had the option to provide additional blood draws and questionnaires over a roughly 2-month period. Prospective study blood samples were shipped either frozen or at room temperature before DNA extraction.

The sequencing input was PBMCs or T cells enriched from blood (not recorded which). The TCR originated in a woman aged 25 to 39 who had recovered from COVID-19. The V and J genes are TRBV6-5 and TRBJ1-2; too little of a D gene remains to name it. The nucleotide sequence reads as follows: TGTGCCAGCAGACACGACACGGCCTATGGCTACACCTTC. It encodes CASRHDTAYGYTF.